This passage covers 21 T cell receptor beta chains from one sample sequenced in a study of T cell responses to AZD1222 COVID-19 vaccine. The data were produced by immunoSEQ multiplex PCR, yet TCRdb's version contains in-frame clones alone and is incomplete. The sample has about 120,000 clones, roughly nine tenths seen once. The sequencing used peripheral blood, collected 28 days after the second AZD1222 dose. These receptors originate from an adult who received the AZD1222 COVID-19 vaccine.

In its sample, this clone is medium-sized. The rearrangement joins TRBV5-8 to TRBJ2-5, with D perhaps matching TRBD1 (6 bases). CDR3 size: 15 residues. Germline values: CDR1 SGHTS, CDR2 YDEGEE. The V gene lost 3 bases and the J gene lost 3 bases, with 15 bases spanning the gap. CDR3 sequence: CASSSQGIGEETQYF. The CDR3 bases are TGTGCCAGCAGCTCTCAGGGGATCGGGGAAGAGACCCAGTACTTC.

The V and J genes are TRBV7-9 and TRBJ2-7, with no clear D. Germline V gene data show CDR1 as SEHNR and CDR2 as FQNEAQ (reference sequence). There are 13 residues in the CDR3. Trimming removed 5 bases from V and 7 bases from J, with 15 bases in between. As DNA, the CDR3 is TGTGCCAGCAGCCCCCTCGGTGGTAGGGAGCAGTACTTC. The encoded protein is CASSPLGGREQYF.

The chain links TRBV4-2 to TRBJ2-5, with a weak D call TRBD2 (7 bases). Germline loops: CDR1 LGHNA, CDR2 YNFKEQ. This CDR3 is 14 amino acids long. The ends were cut back, 4 bases at V and 5 bases at J, with 14 bases in the middle. CDR3 in amino acids: CASSREGDFETQYF. In DNA form, the CDR3 reads TGTGCCAGCAGCCGGGAGGGGGACTTTGAGACCCAGTACTTC.

This chain links TRBV29-1 with TRBJ2-3; tentatively, D is TRBD1 or TRBD2 (5 bases each). V shed 8 bases and J shed 5 bases, with 14 bases lying between them. The CDR3 is 12 amino acids. Germline V gene lookup returns CDR1 SQVTM and CDR2 ANQGSEA. CDR3 nucleotide sequence: TGCAGCACGGGACCGACCGGAGATACGCAGTATTTT. This translates into CSTGPTGDTQYF.

CDR3 loop: CASSSGTEIYRYTF. The DNA for the CDR3 is TGCGCCAGCAGTTCCGGGACGGAAATCTACCGCTACACCTTC. The chain links TRBV5-1 to TRBJ1-2, with D maybe TRBD1 (5 bases). Germline assignment: CDR1 SGHRS and CDR2 YFSETQ. Between the trimmed V and J ends, which lost 5 bases and 9 bases, there was a span of 20 bases. This CDR3 is built from 14 residues.

This chain uses TRBV11-2 with TRBJ2-3, with 7 bases aligning to TRBD2. CDR3 length: 15 residues. Looked up from germline, CDR1 is SGHAT and CDR2 is FQNNGV. V trimming: 1 base; J trimming: 2 bases; junction bases outside the gene matches: 3. CDR3 sequence reads: CASSLGGGITDTQYF. In nucleotides, the CDR3 is TGTGCCAGCAGCTTAGGGGGGGGGATCACAGATACGCAGTATTTT.

The gene calls are TRBV15 and TRBJ1-1; no firm D call. CDR3 size: 17 residues. Germline V CDR1 and CDR2: LNHNV, YYDKDF (reference sequence). V was pared by 3 bases and J by 1 base, with 18 bases between. The CDR3 sequence: CATSSQEFNLRNTEAFF. In nucleotides, the CDR3 is TGTGCCACCAGCAGTCAGGAGTTTAACCTTCGGAACACTGAAGCTTTCTTT.

A few counts support this clone. The rearrangement uses TRBV7-3 and TRBJ1-5; D is unclear. Germline V lookup: CDR1 SGHTA, CDR2 FQGTGA. V shed 5 bases and J shed 4 bases, with 9 bases lying between them. The CDR3 length is 13 residues. CDR3 residues: CASSPGGNQPQHF. Here the CDR3 DNA reads TGTGCCAGCAGCCCAGGAGGAAATCAGCCCCAGCATTTT.

The V and J genes are TRBV6-5 and TRBJ2-7, with unresolved D. CDR1 and CDR2 from the germline V gene are MNHEY and SVGAGI. The CDR3 runs 16 residues. With 0 bases removed from V and 0 bases from J, the gap between germline ends came to 12 bases. The CDR3 bases are TGTGCCAGCAGTTACTCGAATAGGGTGAGCTCCTACGAGCAGTACTTC. This sequence encodes CASSYSNRVSSYEQYF.

The chain joins TRBV7-9 to TRBJ1-1; D possibly corresponds to TRBD1 (6 bases). In germline, CDR1 is SEHNR, CDR2 FQNEAQ (reference sequence). V was cut by 0 bases and J by 4 bases, with 12 bases left in between. The CDR3 has 15 residues. CDR3 amino acids: CASSLASGAGTEAFF. The CDR3 DNA follows: TGTGCCAGCAGCTTAGCGTCGGGGGCGGGCACTGAAGCTTTCTTT.

The chain uses TRBV5-8 and TRBJ2-5, with 16 bases aligning to TRBD2. Germline V lookup: CDR1 SGHTS, CDR2 YDEGEE. The CDR3 is 16 amino acids. Germline trimming cut 4 bases from V and 5 bases from J; bases unmatched to any gene: 5. The CDR3 sequence: CASSMGLAGGLETQYF. CDR3 coding DNA: TGTGCCAGCAGCATGGGACTAGCGGGGGGGCTGGAGACCCAGTACTTC. Variable domain in full (rest from reference TRBV5-8 and TRBJ2-5): EAGVTQSPTHLIKTRGQQATLRCSPISGHTSVYWYQQALGLGLQFLLWYDEGEERNRGNFPPRFSGRQFPNYSSELNVNALELEDSALYLCASSMGLAGGLETQYFGPGTRLLVL.

The chain combines TRBV5-1 with TRBJ2-2, with D perhaps matching TRBD2 (6 bases). The V and J ends lost 4 bases and 5 bases respectively, with 12 bases between them. In germline, CDR1 is SGHRS, CDR2 YFSETQ. The CDR3 totals 14 residues. CDR3 coding DNA: TGCGCCAGCAGCGAATCTCGGGGGACCGGGGAGCTGTTTTTT. Translating gives CASSESRGTGELFF.

The genes are TRBV19 and TRBJ1-6, with D possibly matching TRBD1 (5 bases). The germline V and J ends were trimmed by 3 bases and 16 bases, with 19 bases remaining between them. The CDR3 spans 14 residues. Germline CDR1 is LNHDA and CDR2 is SQIVND (reference sequence). CDR3: CASSILDTDKALHF. The DNA for the CDR3 is TGTGCCAGTAGTATCTTGGACACGGACAAGGCTCTCCACTTT.

The V gene is TRBV19, the J gene TRBJ1-1, with D perhaps TRBD1 (5 bases). Between the trimmed V and J ends, which lost 7 bases and 1 base, there was a span of 10 bases. The germline V gene encodes CDR1 LNHDA and CDR2 SQIVND (reference sequence). The CDR3 loop spans 13 amino acids. CDR3 nucleotide sequence: TGTGCCAGTATGGTGACAGCGAACACTGAAGCTTTCTTT. Its protein is CASMVTANTEAFF.

This chain uses TRBV6-6 with TRBJ2-1, with D perhaps matching TRBD1 or TRBD2 (5 bases each). CDR3 length: 13 amino acids. Germline V CDR1 and CDR2: MNHNY, SVGAGI (reference sequence). Trimming took 8 bases from V and 6 from J, leaving 14 bases between them. CDR3 sequence reads: CASYRGAGNEQFF. CDR3 nucleotide sequence: TGTGCCAGCTATCGTGGGGCGGGCAATGAGCAGTTCTTC.

This chain's CDR3 is CASSQSLGGFPEEAFF. The CDR3 nucleotides read TGTGCCAGCAGCCAATCTTTGGGGGGGTTCCCTGAGGAAGCTTTCTTT. The chain is built from TRBV16 and TRBJ1-1; weak D call: TRBD1 (5 bases). The CDR3 runs to 16 residues. Deletions cut 0 bases from V and 8 bases from J, with 19 bases between. Per germline, CDR1 KGHSY and CDR2 FQNENV.

The rearrangement links TRBV5-3 to TRBJ1-1; no reliable D call. TRBV5-3 is an open reading frame whose function is uncertain. The CDR3 spans 15 residues. Trimming shortened V by 0 bases and J by 5 bases, and 14 bases separated the two germline ends. CDR3 sequence: CARSLAFGRRTEAFF. The CDR3 coding sequence is TGTGCCAGAAGCTTGGCCTTCGGGAGACGGACTGAAGCTTTCTTT.

The rearrangement uses TRBV4-2 and TRBJ1-2, with D possibly matching TRBD1 (6 bases). Germline lookup yields CDR1 LGHNA and CDR2 YNFKEQ. Trimming took 1 base from V and 4 from J, leaving 16 bases between them. The CDR3 is made up of 16 amino acids. The CDR3 sequence: CASSQGTNRDIYGYTF. CDR3 in DNA: TGTGCCAGCAGCCAAGGAACCAACCGGGACATCTATGGCTACACCTTC.

The chain employs TRBV9 and TRBJ2-2, with D possibly being TRBD1 or TRBD2 (5 bases each). V lost 0 bases and J 1 base, leaving 10 bases between the germline ends. The CDR3 runs 16 residues. Germline loops: CDR1 SGDLS, CDR2 YYNGEE. The DNA of the CDR3 is TGTGCCAGCAGCGTAGGAGGGGACGTGAACACCGGGGAGCTGTTTTTT. It encodes CASSVGGDVNTGELFF.

This clone was seen only once. V usage is TRBV15 and J usage is TRBJ2-7; D unclear. V shed 0 bases and J shed 3 bases, with 3 bases lying between them. This CDR3 region has 12 residues. The germline CDR1 and CDR2 sequences are LNHNV and YYDKDF (reference sequence). The CDR3, as DNA: TGTGCCACCAGCAGAGATTACTACGAGCAGTACTTC. Translated, it gives CATSRDYYEQYF.

The CDR3 region has the DNA TGTGCCAGCAGCCCAGGTTACAGGGGGCCCCTCACCAACACTGAAGCTTTCTTT. Protein product: CASSPGYRGPLTNTEAFF. This sequence joins TRBV5-8 and TRBJ1-1, with TRBD1 matching 9 bases. This CDR3 is built from 18 residues. CDR1 and CDR2 from the germline V gene are SGHTS and YDEGEE. J lost 2 bases, V lost 4 bases, and 15 bases had no gene match.